The table lists the clone carrying this T cell receptor (beta chain) with a few counts. Its antigen is currently unknown. The CDR3 covers 17 residues. Germline V gives CDR1 KGHDR, CDR2 SFDVKD. This specimen belongs to a study of post-analysis software for immune sequencing data. Study context: Courses of disease covered relapsing-remitting, secondary progressive and progressive-relapsing multiple sclerosis.

Study-level results: Controls showed lower frequencies than patients for a handful of TRBV segments, and TRBV5-6, TRBV5-1 and TRBV20-1 were among these.

Carried by the TCR beta cDNA libraries were unique molecular identifiers. TCRdb re-called the PCR reads with MiXCR, one entry per CDR3 protein. The data show about 430,000 distinct CDR3 sequences, approximately 38% seen once. V usage is TRBV24-1 and J usage is TRBJ2-5, with TRBD2 matching over 7 bases. Matching the DNA end better, TRBJ2-7 makes the J call doubtful. The sequence was collected from a girl aged 2 to 10 with multiple sclerosis. Sequenced input: blood. CDR3 in amino acids: CATSDPVAAGVSYEQYF. In DNA form, the CDR3 reads TGTGCCACCAGTGATCCCGTTGCCGCGGGAGTGTCCTACGAGCAGTACTTC.